The T cell receptor beta chain described here comes from a study of shared clonotypes between healthy human individuals. Study background: Donors had three CD4 naive, three CD4 memory, two CD8 naive and one CD8 memory plate apiece.

Terminally differentiated effector memory CD45RA+ cells were excluded by CCR7 positive selection of CD45RO-negative cells. TCRdb's table, derived via immunoSEQ multiplex PCR, lists solely in-frame clones and lacks some. The sample consists of 2 million or so clones, about 95% of them appearing once. This clone was seen only once. Its antigen is not identified. Trimming shortened V by 6 bases and J by 3 bases, and 17 bases separated the two germline ends. The germline gives CDR1 MNHEY, CDR2 SMNVEV (reference sequence). This CDR3 region has 15 residues. Whole-study results and caveats: Estimated richness values were generally larger in naive subsets than in memory subsets. Rarefaction analysis demonstrated incomplete sorted-subset sequencing notwithstanding large depth. With a few donors compared, approximately 5.5% of naive CD4 clonotypes were shared.

The sequence was obtained from a man in his late teens or twenties in good health. The rearrangement links TRBV27 to TRBJ1-2, with a weak D call TRBD1 (6 bases). Sequenced material: naive CD8+ T cells sorted from blood. The CDR3 is CASRGARGADYGYTF. The CDR3 DNA reads TGTGCCAGCAGGGGGGCAAGAGGGGCTGACTATGGCTACACCTTC.